A selection of T cell receptor beta chains follows, all from one sample in a study of blood T cell repertoires in COVID-19. Sequenced by immunoSEQ multiplex PCR; TCRdb stores in-frame clones only, minus some. The profile covers 250,000 or so clones, with roughly 90% appearing a single time and roughly 2.2% taken by the ten largest. Sequencing input: peripheral blood. These receptors all stem from a woman between 55 and 75 years old with COVID-19, enrolled during active disease. Both conserved end residues are part of each CDR3. D genes are given only for firm matches. Rows give clone size only sometimes, using once, few, many, or a class for an expanded clone.

J | size | V | length | D | CDR3 | DNA
TRBJ2-7 | - | TRBV6-6 | 14 | - | CASSFSSSPYEQYF | TGTGCCAGCAGTTTTTCGTCGAGTCCCTACGAGCAGTACTTC
TRBJ1-4 | - | TRBV19 | 15 | - | CASSIGAMTNEKLFF | TGTGCCAGTAGTATTGGAGCAATGACTAATGAAAAACTGTTTTTT
TRBJ1-1 | - | TRBV12-3/TRBV12-4 | 11 | TRBD1 | CASSQGQGAFF | TGTGCCAGCAGTCAAGGACAGGGAGCTTTCTTT
TRBJ2-7 | - | TRBV6-5 | 13 | TRBD1 | CASTLTGGNEQYF | TGTGCCAGCACCCTCACAGGGGGTAATGAGCAGTACTTC
TRBJ2-3 | - | TRBV5-1 | 14 | - | CASSRNWETDTQYF | TGCGCCAGCAGCCGAAACTGGGAGACAGATACGCAGTATTTT
TRBJ2-3 | - | TRBV4-2 | 17 | - | CASSQEKSSSPTDTQYF | TGTGCCAGCAGCCAAGAAAAGTCTAGCTCCCCCACAGATACGCAGTATTTT
TRBJ1-3 | - | TRBV13 | 14 | - | CASSLAGQGNTIYF | TGTGCCAGCAGCTTAGCTGGACAGGGAAACACCATATATTTT
TRBJ2-3 | - | TRBV19 | 13 | - | CASASWESNTQYF | TGTGCCAGTGCTTCTTGGGAGTCGAATACGCAGTATTTT
TRBJ1-4 | - | TRBV18 | 15 | - | CASSTSRGTNEKLFF | TGTGCCAGCTCCACCTCCCGGGGGACTAATGAAAAACTGTTTTTT
TRBJ1-1 | few | TRBV6-4 | 13 | - | CASSVQMNTEAFF | TGTGCCAGCAGTGTACAGATGAACACTGAAGCTTTCTTT
TRBJ1-2 | - | TRBV6-1 | 16 | - | CASSGGGVRPNYGYTF | TGTGCCAGCAGTGGGGGGGGAGTACGTCCGAACTATGGCTACACCTTC
TRBJ1-4 | few | TRBV19 | 13 | - | CASSINGNEKLFF | TGTGCCAGTAGTATCAACGGTAATGAAAAACTGTTTTTT
TRBJ2-5 | - | TRBV18 | 13 | - | CASSQTREETQYF | TGTGCCAGCTCACAAACGAGGGAAGAGACCCAGTACTTC
TRBJ2-7 | few | TRBV9 | 14 | TRBD1 | CASSSRDREFEQYF | TGTGCCAGCAGCTCCCGGGACAGGGAGTTCGAGCAGTACTTC
TRBJ1-1 | - | TRBV2 | 14 | TRBD1 | CASRIGQGDTEAFF | TGTGCCAGCAGAATCGGACAGGGGGACACTGAAGCTTTCTTT
TRBJ2-4 | few | TRBV9 | 14 | TRBD1 | CASSPWDRKNIQYF | TGTGCCAGCAGCCCCTGGGACAGAAAAAACATTCAGTACTTC
TRBJ2-7 | - | TRBV6-2/TRBV6-3 | 14 | TRBD1 | CASSPDREYDEQYF | TGTGCCAGCAGTCCGGACAGGGAGTACGACGAGCAGTACTTC
TRBJ1-2 | - | TRBV6-6 | 15 | - | CASSYAPGTTYGYTF | TGTGCCAGCAGTTACGCACCAGGGACAACTTATGGCTACACCTTC
TRBJ1-3 | - | TRBV6-5 | 13 | - | CASSYSSGNTIYF | TGTGCCAGCAGTTATAGCTCTGGAAACACCATATATTTT
TRBJ1-1 | - | TRBV19 | 17 | TRBD1 | CASSPKRERGRNTEAFF | TGTGCCAGTAGTCCCAAACGGGAAAGGGGGCGAAACACTGAAGCTTTCTTT